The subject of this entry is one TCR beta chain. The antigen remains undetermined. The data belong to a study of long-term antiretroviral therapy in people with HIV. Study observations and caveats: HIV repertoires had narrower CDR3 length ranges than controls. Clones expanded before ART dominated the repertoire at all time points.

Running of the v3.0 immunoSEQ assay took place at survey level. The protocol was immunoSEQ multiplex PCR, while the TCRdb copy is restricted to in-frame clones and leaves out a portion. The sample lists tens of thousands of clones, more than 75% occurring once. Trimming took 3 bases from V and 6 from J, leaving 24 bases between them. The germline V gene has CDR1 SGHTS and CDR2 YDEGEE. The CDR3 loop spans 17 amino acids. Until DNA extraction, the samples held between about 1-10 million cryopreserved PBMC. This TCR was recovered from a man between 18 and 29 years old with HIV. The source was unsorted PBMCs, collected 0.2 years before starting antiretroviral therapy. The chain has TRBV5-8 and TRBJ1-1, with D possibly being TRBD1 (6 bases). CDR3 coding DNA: TGTGCCAGCAGCTCTTCAGTACGGACAGCAAAAGGCCCTGAAGCTTTCTTT. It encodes CASSSSVRTAKGPEAFF.